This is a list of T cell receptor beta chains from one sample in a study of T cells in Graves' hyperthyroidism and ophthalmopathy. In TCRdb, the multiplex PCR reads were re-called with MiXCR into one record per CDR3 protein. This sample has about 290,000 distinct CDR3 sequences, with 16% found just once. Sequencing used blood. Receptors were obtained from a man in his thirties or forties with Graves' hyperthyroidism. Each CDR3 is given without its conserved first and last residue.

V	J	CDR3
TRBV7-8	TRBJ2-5	ASSPRLAGGGRGYQETQY
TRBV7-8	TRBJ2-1	ASSLGLSAGGEQF
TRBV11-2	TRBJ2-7	ASSRTAVDVYEQY
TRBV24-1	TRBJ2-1	ATSVGRVKGNEQF
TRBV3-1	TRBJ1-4	ASGTGDTDEKLF
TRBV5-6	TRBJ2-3	ASSLDAGRTDTQY
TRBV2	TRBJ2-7	ASRAETSANEQY
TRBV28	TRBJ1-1	ASRAGTGERNTEAF
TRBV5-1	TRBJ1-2	ASSPIARHGYT
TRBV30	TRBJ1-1	AWSRTPLNTEAF
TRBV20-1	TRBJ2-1	SASDEGVLADSYNEQF
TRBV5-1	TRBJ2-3	ASSGPGLLTDTQY
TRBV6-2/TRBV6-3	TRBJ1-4	ASSQIQGPRNEKLF
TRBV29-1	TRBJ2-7	SVGLRGGEQY
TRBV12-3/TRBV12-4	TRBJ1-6	ASSRGTGDSPLH
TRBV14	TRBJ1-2	ASSQVRLQGDPYGYT
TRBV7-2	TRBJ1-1	ASSYRTGRSEAF
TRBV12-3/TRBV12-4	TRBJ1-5	ASSPAGTGDTYSNQPQH
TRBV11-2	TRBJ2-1	ASSLGDRGPNEQF
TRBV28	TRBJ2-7	ASTQGHPYEQY
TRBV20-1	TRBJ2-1	SAHHGQDNEQF
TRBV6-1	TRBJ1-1	ASSSPSLGETEAF
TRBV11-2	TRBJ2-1	ASSLEWRTYNEQF
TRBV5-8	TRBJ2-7	ASSYEAGVYEQY
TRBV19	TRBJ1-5	ASSHNTGVVLDSNQPQH
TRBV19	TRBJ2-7	ASSIGGTSYEQY
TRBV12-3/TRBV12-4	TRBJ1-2	ASSLGAGGYT
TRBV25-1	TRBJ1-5	ASTSGVSNQPQH
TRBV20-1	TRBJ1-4	SASQGAGEKLF
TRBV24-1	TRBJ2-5	ATSDPQGDREETQY
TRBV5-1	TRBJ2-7	ASSLDVLGPNSYEQY
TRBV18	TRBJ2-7	ASSGPPGFDEQY
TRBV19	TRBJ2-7	ASSPRDRGQYEQY
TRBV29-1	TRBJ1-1	SVATRQMNTEAF
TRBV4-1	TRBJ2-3	ASSRGQGKDTQY
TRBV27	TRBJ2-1	REPYNEQF
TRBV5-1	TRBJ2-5	ASSLLGQQETQY
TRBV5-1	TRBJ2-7	ATSRDRGPRYEQY
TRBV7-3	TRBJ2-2	ASSLWLGGHGELF
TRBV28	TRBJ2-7	ACSSPQGGWPYEQY
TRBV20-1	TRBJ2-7	SASTTSSYEQY
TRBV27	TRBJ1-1	ASSFSGPVEAF